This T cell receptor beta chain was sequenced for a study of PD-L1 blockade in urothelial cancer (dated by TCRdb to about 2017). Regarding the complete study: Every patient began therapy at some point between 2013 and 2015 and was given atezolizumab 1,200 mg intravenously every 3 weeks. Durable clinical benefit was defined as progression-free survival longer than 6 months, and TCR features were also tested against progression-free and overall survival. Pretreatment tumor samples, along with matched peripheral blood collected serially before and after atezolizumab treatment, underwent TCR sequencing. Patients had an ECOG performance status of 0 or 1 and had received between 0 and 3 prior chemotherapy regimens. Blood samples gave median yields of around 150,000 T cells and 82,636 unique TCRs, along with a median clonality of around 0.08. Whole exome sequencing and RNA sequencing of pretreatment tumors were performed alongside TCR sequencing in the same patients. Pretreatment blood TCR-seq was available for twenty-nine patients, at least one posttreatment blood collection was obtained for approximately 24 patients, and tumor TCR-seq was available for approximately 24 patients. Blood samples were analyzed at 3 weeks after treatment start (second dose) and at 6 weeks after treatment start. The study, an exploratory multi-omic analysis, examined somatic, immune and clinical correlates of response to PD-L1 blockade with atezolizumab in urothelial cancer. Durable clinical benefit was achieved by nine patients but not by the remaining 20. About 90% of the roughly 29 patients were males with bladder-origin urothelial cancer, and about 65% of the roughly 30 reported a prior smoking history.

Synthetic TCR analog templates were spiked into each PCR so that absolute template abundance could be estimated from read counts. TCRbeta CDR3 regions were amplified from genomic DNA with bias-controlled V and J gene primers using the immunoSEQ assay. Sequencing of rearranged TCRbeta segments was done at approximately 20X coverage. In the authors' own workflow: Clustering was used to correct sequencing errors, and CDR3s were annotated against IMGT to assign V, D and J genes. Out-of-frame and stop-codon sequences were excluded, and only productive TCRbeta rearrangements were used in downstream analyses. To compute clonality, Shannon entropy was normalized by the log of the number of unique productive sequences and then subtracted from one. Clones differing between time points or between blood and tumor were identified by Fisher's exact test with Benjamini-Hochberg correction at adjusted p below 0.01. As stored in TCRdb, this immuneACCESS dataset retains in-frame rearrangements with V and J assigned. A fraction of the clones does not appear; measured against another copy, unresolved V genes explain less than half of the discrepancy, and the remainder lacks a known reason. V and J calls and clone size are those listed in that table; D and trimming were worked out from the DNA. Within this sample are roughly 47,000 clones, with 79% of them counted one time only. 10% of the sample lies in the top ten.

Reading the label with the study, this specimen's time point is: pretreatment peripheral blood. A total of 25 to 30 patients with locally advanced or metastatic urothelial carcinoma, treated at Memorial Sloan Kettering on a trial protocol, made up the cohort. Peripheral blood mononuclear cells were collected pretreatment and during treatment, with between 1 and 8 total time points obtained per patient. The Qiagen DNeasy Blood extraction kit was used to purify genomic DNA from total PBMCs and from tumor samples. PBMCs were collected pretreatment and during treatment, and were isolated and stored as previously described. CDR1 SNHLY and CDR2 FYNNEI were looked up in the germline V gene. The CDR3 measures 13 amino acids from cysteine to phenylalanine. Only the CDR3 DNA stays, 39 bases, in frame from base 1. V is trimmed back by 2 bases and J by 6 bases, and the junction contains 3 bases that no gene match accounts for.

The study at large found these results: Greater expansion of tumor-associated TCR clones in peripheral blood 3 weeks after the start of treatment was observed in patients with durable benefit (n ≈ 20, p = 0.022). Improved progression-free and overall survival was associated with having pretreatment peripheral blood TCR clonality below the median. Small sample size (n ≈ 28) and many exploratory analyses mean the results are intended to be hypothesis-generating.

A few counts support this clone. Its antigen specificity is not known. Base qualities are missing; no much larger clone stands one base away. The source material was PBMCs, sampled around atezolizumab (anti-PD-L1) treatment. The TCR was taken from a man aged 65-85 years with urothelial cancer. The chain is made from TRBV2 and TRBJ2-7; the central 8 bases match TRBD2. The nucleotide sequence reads TGTGCCAGCAGTGAACACGGGAGGGGCGAGCAGTACTTC. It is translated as CASSEHGRGEQYF.